The clone carrying this T cell receptor (beta chain) appeared once. Profiled with immunoSEQ multiplex PCR; TCRdb holds only in-frame clones, not every one. The table records 150,000 to 200,000 clones, 90% to 95% of them present only once. These data originate in a study of T cell responses to AZD1222 COVID-19 vaccine. This CDR3 has 14 residues. Germline values: CDR1 SGHRS, CDR2 YFSETQ. The V and J ends lost 2 bases and 0 bases respectively, with 8 bases between them. The material was peripheral blood, obtained on day 0 of AZD1222 vaccination. This receptor was obtained from an adult in good health. The V and J genes are TRBV5-1 and TRBJ1-1; D is uncertain. DNA of the CDR3: TGCGCCAGCAGCTTCGGCGGAATGAACACTGAAGCTTTCTTT. It codes for CASSFGGMNTEAFF.